The rows below give T cell receptor beta chains drawn from one sample of a study of Graves' ophthalmopathy and Graves' hyperthyroidism. MiXCR was run by TCRdb on the multiplex PCR reads, yielding one entry per CDR3 protein. Here the sample spans 200,000 to 300,000 distinct CDR3 sequences, around 45% being singletons. The sequencing input was peripheral blood. These receptors originate from an adult man with Graves' ophthalmopathy. Each CDR3 is given with its conserved first and last residue. D genes are given only for firm matches. Clone sizes are given selectively: once, few, many, or a class where the clone is expanded.

V: TRBV20-1
J: TRBJ2-5
D: NA
size: NA
CDR3: CSARVPLAQGSETQYF
DNA: TGCAGTGCTAGAGTCCCTCTCGCCCAGGGATCAGAGACCCAGTACTTC

V: TRBV5-4
J: TRBJ2-5
D: TRBD2
size: NA
CDR3: CASSLGLAGTRQETQYF
DNA: TGTGCCAGCAGCCTGGGACTAGCGGGCACGAGACAAGAGACCCAGTACTTC

V: TRBV10-3
J: TRBJ2-7
D: NA
size: few
CDR3: CAISEVGGSEQYF
DNA: TGTGCCATCAGTGAAGTTGGTGGGAGCGAGCAGTACTTC

V: TRBV29-1
J: TRBJ2-2
D: TRBD1
size: NA
CDR3: CSHIRQGAGTGELFF
DNA: TGCAGCCATATTCGACAGGGGGCAGGCACCGGGGAGCTGTTTTTT

V: TRBV2
J: TRBJ2-6
D: TRBD1
size: NA
CDR3: CAGGQAGANVLTF
DNA: TGTGCCGGGGGACAGGCGGGGGCCAACGTCCTGACTTTC

V: TRBV7-9
J: TRBJ1-1
D: NA
size: NA
CDR3: CASSFSGRMNTEAFF
DNA: TGTGCCAGCAGCTTTTCTGGCCGAATGAACACTGAAGCTTTCTTT

V: TRBV7-3
J: TRBJ2-6
D: NA
size: few
CDR3: CASSPVGANVLTF
DNA: TGTGCCAGCAGCCCGGTGGGGGCCAACGTCCTGACTTTC

V: TRBV9
J: TRBJ2-5
D: NA
size: NA
CDR3: CASSAWGETQYF
DNA: TGTGCCAGCAGCGCCTGGGGAGAGACCCAGTACTTC

V: TRBV19
J: TRBJ1-5
D: TRBD1
size: few
CDR3: CASSGTVNQPQHF
DNA: TGTGCCAGTAGTGGGACAGTCAATCAGCCCCAGCATTTT

V: TRBV5-1
J: TRBJ2-6
D: TRBD2
size: NA
CDR3: CASSLGLAGAPATF
DNA: TGCGCCAGCAGCTTGGGGCTAGCGGGGGCCCCGGCGACTTTC

V: TRBV19
J: TRBJ1-2
D: NA
size: few
CDR3: CASSSQIYYGYTF
DNA: TGTGCCAGTAGTAGCCAGATTTACTATGGCTACACCTTC

V: TRBV2
J: TRBJ1-5
D: NA
size: NA
CDR3: CASSSLAGADEHF
DNA: TGTGCCAGCAGTTCACTAGCGGGAGCGGACGAGCATTTT

V: TRBV2
J: TRBJ1-4
D: NA
size: NA
CDR3: CASPPSLSTNEKLFF
DNA: TGTGCCAGCCCTCCGTCCCTTTCGACTAATGAAAAACTGTTTTTT

V: TRBV7-8
J: TRBJ1-1
D: NA
size: few
CDR3: CASSLIQGNTEAFF
DNA: TGTGCCAGCAGCTTAATCCAGGGGAACACTGAAGCTTTCTTT

V: TRBV19
J: TRBJ2-2
D: NA
size: once
CDR3: CASSIVTHGELFF
DNA: TGTGCCAGTAGTATAGTTACACACGGGGAGCTGTTTTTT

V: TRBV20-1
J: TRBJ2-5
D: TRBD2
size: NA
CDR3: CSARDGLAGEETQYF
DNA: TGCAGTGCTAGAGATGGCCTAGCGGGAGAAGAGACCCAGTACTTC

V: TRBV9
J: TRBJ1-1
D: TRBD1
size: NA
CDR3: CASSVGVQRTGEAFF
DNA: TGTGCCAGCAGCGTAGGCGTGCAACGGACAGGTGAAGCTTTCTTT

V: TRBV9
J: TRBJ2-2
D: NA
size: NA
CDR3: CASSVGENTGELFF
DNA: TGTGCCAGCAGCGTAGGGGAGAACACCGGGGAGCTGTTTTTT

V: TRBV20-1
J: TRBJ2-7
D: NA
size: NA
CDR3: CSARSPTGEEEQYF
DNA: TGCAGTGCTAGATCCCCTACTGGAGAGGAGGAGCAGTACTTC

V: TRBV6-5
J: TRBJ1-2
D: NA
size: NA
CDR3: CASTTGTTNYGYTF
DNA: TGTGCCAGCACCACAGGAACTACTAACTATGGCTACACCTTC

V: TRBV29-1
J: TRBJ1-1
D: NA
size: NA
CDR3: CSVVGGLTEAFF
DNA: TGCAGCGTTGTTGGGGGTTTAACTGAAGCTTTCTTT